These 18 T cell receptor beta chains came from one sample sequenced in a study of blood T cell repertoires in COVID-19. The data were produced by immunoSEQ multiplex PCR, yet TCRdb's version contains in-frame clones alone and is incomplete. The table has some 100,000 clones, around 88% seen once. The sample consisted of peripheral blood. These receptor sequences come from a man aged 50-60 years with COVID-19, enrolled during active disease.

The chain carries TRBV5-1 and TRBJ1-1; 7 positions match TRBD1. Germline CDR1 and CDR2: SGHRS and YFSETQ. CDR3 size: 14 residues. V shed 4 bases, J shed 6 bases, and the junction held 9 bases outside the gene matches. CDR3 nucleotides: TGCGCCAGCAGCGTACTAGGGGGCTTAGCTGAAGCTTTCTTT. Protein: CASSVLGGLAEAFF.

The genes are TRBV4-1 and TRBJ1-2; no definite D call. The CDR3 has 12 amino acids. Per the germline V gene, CDR1 is MGHRA and CDR2 is YSYEKL. V lost 4 bases and J 7 bases, leaving 10 bases between the germline ends. The CDR3 loop reads CASSPFGGGYTF. CDR3 DNA sequence: TGCGCCAGCAGCCCGTTCGGTGGTGGCTACACCTTC.

The J gene is TRBJ2-2, the V gene TRBV4-3, with D tentatively TRBD1 (6 bases). The germline V gene encodes CDR1 LGHNA and CDR2 YSLEER. V gave up 1 base and J gave up 3 bases, with 12 bases separating them. This CDR3 has 16 amino acids. The CDR3: CASSQARTAHTGELFF. Here the CDR3 DNA reads TGCGCCAGCAGCCAAGCTAGGACAGCCCACACCGGGGAGCTGTTTTTT.

The sample holds one count of this clone. The V call is TRBV5-1, the J call TRBJ1-4; D gene ambiguous. Trimming took 1 base from V and 0 from J, leaving 7 bases between them. The CDR3 has 15 residues. Germline CDR1 is SGHRS and CDR2 is YFSETQ. The CDR3 region has the DNA TGCGCCAGCAGCTTGTTGCGTGCAACTAATGAAAAACTGTTTTTT. Translated: CASSLLRATNEKLFF.

The rearrangement uses TRBV5-1 and TRBJ1-1; D is perhaps TRBD1 (5 bases). V dropped 3 bases and J dropped 7 bases, with 10 bases sitting between them. Per the germline V gene, CDR1 is SGHRS and CDR2 is YFSETQ. The CDR3 is 12 amino acids. The chain's CDR3 is CASSWGVSEAFF. The DNA of the CDR3 is TGCGCCAGCAGCTGGGGGGTTAGTGAAGCTTTCTTT.

V is TRBV7-2 and J is TRBJ1-3, with a tentative D call TRBD1 (5 bases). CDR1 is SGHTA, CDR2 FQGNSA, per germline. This CDR3 region has 15 residues. The ends were cut back, 5 bases at V and 4 bases at J, with 15 bases in the middle. CDR3 residues: CASSPQGNPGNTIYF. CDR3 coding DNA: TGTGCCAGCAGCCCCCAGGGTAATCCCGGAAACACCATATATTTT.

This chain connects TRBV6-4 to TRBJ2-3; TRBD2 matches 9 bases. This CDR3 has 17 amino acids. Germline V gene sequence: CDR1 MRHNA, CDR2 SNTAGT. J gave up 3 bases and V 5 bases, and 12 bases lay outside the gene matches. The CDR3 region has the DNA TGTGCCAGCAGTCCTCGCGGGGGGGCCATCGTGACAGATACGCAGTATTTT. Its translation: CASSPRGGAIVTDTQYF.

The CDR3 DNA sequence: TGTGCCAGCAGCTTACCAGCGGGGGGCCAAGAGACCCAGTACTTC. This gives the protein CASSLPAGGQETQYF. The V gene is TRBV7-9, the J gene TRBJ2-5; 9 nucleotides align to TRBD2. CDR3 length: 15 residues. With V trimmed by 2 bases and J by 1 base, 2 bases remained unmatched. The V gene's germline CDR1 is SEHNR and CDR2 FQNEAQ (reference sequence).

J is TRBJ2-5 and V is TRBV9; D not resolved. The germline V and J ends were trimmed by 5 bases and 1 base, with 12 bases remaining between them. Germline V CDR1 and CDR2: SGDLS, YYNGEE. The CDR3 covers 14 residues. CDR3 in amino acids: CASSASGSQETQYF. CDR3 DNA sequence: TGTGCCAGCAGTGCCTCGGGTAGCCAAGAGACCCAGTACTTC.

The chain combines TRBV6-2 or TRBV6-3 with TRBJ1-1, with 8 bases identical to TRBD1. This CDR3 is built from 15 residues. Germline-derived CDR1 and CDR2 are MNHEY and SVGEGT. V gave up 2 bases and J gave up 4 bases; unmatched junction bases: 6. CDR3 region: CASSYPTDRVTEAFF. In nucleotides, the CDR3 is TGTGCCAGCAGTTACCCCACGGACAGGGTCACTGAAGCTTTCTTT.

This sequence joins TRBV30 and TRBJ1-1, with 8 bases aligning to TRBD1. Trimming at V came to 2 bases and at J to 4 bases, leaving 9 bases not matched to a gene. Germline assignment: CDR1 GTSNPN and CDR2 SVGIG (reference sequence). The CDR3 totals 15 residues. CDR3 in amino acids: CAWSPRTGRVTEAFF. DNA of the CDR3: TGTGCCTGGAGTCCGCGGACAGGGAGAGTCACTGAAGCTTTCTTT.

The chain couples TRBV19 to TRBJ1-1; D not resolved. V dropped 8 bases and J dropped 1 base, with 8 bases sitting between them. CDR1 is LNHDA, CDR2 SQIVND, per germline (reference sequence). This CDR3 has 12 residues. Here the CDR3 DNA reads TGTGCCAGTGTTTGGGCGAACACTGAAGCTTTCTTT. Its translation: CASVWANTEAFF.

The chain couples TRBV30 to TRBJ1-2, with 7 bases that match TRBD1. J gave up 2 bases and V 3 bases, and 3 bases lay outside the gene matches. Germline assignment: CDR1 GTSNPN and CDR2 SVGIG (reference sequence). This CDR3 has 13 residues. CDR3 DNA sequence: TGTGCCTGGAGCCCGACAGGGAACTATGGCTACACCTTC. Translating it yields CAWSPTGNYGYTF. Filled out from reference TRBV30 and TRBJ1-2, the complete variable domain reads SQTIHQWPATLVQPVGSPLSLECTVEGTSNPNLYWYRQAAGRGLQLLFYSVGIGQISSEVPQNLSASRPQDRQFILSSKKLLLSDSGFYLCAWSPTGNYGYTFGSGTRLTVV.

The V gene is TRBV19, the J gene TRBJ2-3, with 10 bases matching TRBD2. Germline lookup yields CDR1 LNHDA and CDR2 SQIVND (reference sequence). V was pared by 1 base and J by 0 bases, with 7 bases of the junction left unmatched. The CDR3 is made up of 18 amino acids. DNA of the CDR3: TGTGCCAGTAGTATAGGACGACTAGCGGGCCTAAGCACAGATACGCAGTATTTT. Amino acid sequence: CASSIGRLAGLSTDTQYF.

This clone was detected only once. V usage is TRBV7-2 and J usage is TRBJ2-3; D is ambiguous. Germline V gene data show CDR1 as SGHTA and CDR2 as FQGNSA. This CDR3 is built from 12 residues. V lost 4 bases and J lost 6, with 8 bases in between. The CDR3 protein is CASSSTFDTQYF. CDR3 DNA sequence: TGTGCCAGCAGCTCGACTTTCGATACGCAGTATTTT. Variable domain in full (rest from reference TRBV7-2 and TRBJ2-3): GAGVSQSPSNKVTEKGKDVELRCDPISGHTALYWYRQSLGQGLEFLIYFQGNSAPDKSGLPSDRFSAERTGGSVSTLTIQRTQQEDSAVYLCASSSTFDTQYFGPGTRLTVL.

V usage is TRBV29-1 and J usage is TRBJ2-7, with 10 bases fitting TRBD1. Looked up from germline, CDR1 is SQVTM and CDR2 is ANQGSEA. The ends lost 6 bases at V and 9 bases at J; junction bases unmatched: 14. This CDR3 spans 14 amino acids. The CDR3 DNA reads as TGCAGCGTCCTCACCGGGACAGGGGTAATGGGGCAGTACTTC. Protein product: CSVLTGTGVMGQYF.

The rearrangement links TRBV18 to TRBJ1-5, with 7 bases aligning to TRBD1. CDR1 and CDR2 (germline): KGHSH, LQKENI. The V gene end was trimmed by 6 bases and the J gene end by 4 bases; junction bases not matched to a gene: 6. The CDR3 totals 14 residues. The CDR3 nucleotides are TGTGCCAGCTCGGCCGGGACAGTTAATCAGCCCCAGCATTTT. Its translation is CASSAGTVNQPQHF.

The V and J genes are TRBV24-1 and TRBJ2-2; D is perhaps TRBD2 (5 bases). Trimming took 4 bases from V and 7 from J, leaving 18 bases between them. Germline assignment: CDR1 KGHDR and CDR2 SFDVKD. The CDR3 is 16 amino acids. CDR3 sequence reads: CATSDPLARAGGELFF. DNA of the CDR3: TGTGCCACCAGTGACCCACTGGCGAGGGCCGGCGGGGAGCTGTTTTTT.